These T cell receptor beta chains were read from a single sample in a study of T cell clonotyping in hematopoietic cell transplantation. The method was immunoSEQ multiplex PCR; TCRdb's version includes in-frame clones alone and lacks a portion of them. This table has around 5,000 clones, approximately 80% appearing once. The sample here was peripheral blood mononuclear cells, taken 30 days after allogeneic stem cell transplant. The receptors derive from a male patient in his sixties or seventies who had an allogeneic stem cell transplant from an unrelated donor, so the T cells may come from the graft donor. Some clones in this sample may be carry-over from other donors' samples. CDR3s include the opening cysteine and the closing phenylalanine or tryptophan. The D gene is left open where the match is weak. Some rows mark clone size as missing; the rest say once, few, many or name a class of expanded clone.

j_call d_call v_call clone_size cdr3_nt cdr3_aa
TRBJ2-2 TRBD1 TRBV5-1 NA TGCGCCAGCAGCTACAGGGGACAGGGGGACACCGGGGAGCTGTTTTTT CASSYRGQGDTGELFF
TRBJ2-3 TRBD2 TRBV19 NA TGTGCCAGTAGTAGAAGGACTAGCGGGGGCACAGATACGCAGTATTTT CASSRRTSGGTDTQYF
TRBJ2-5 NA TRBV19 NA TGTGCCAGTAGGGACCTCCTAGCGCAAGAGACCCAGTACTTC CASRDLLAQETQYF
TRBJ2-5 NA TRBV25-1 NA TGTGCCAGCAGTGAAATTGGGTCAGGGGAAGAGACCCAGTACTTC CASSEIGSGEETQYF
TRBJ2-7 TRBD1 TRBV6-1 NA TGTGCCAGCAGTGAACGGACAGGGAACCCCTACGAGCAGTACTTC CASSERTGNPYEQYF
TRBJ2-7 NA TRBV5-1 few TGCGCCAGCAGCTTGGGTGAGGACCTCTCCTACGAGCAGTACTTC CASSLGEDLSYEQYF
TRBJ1-3 TRBD1 TRBV7-8 NA TGTGCCAGCAGCTTGGGACAGGTCTCTGGAAACACCATATATTTT CASSLGQVSGNTIYF
TRBJ1-1 NA TRBV6-1 NA TGTGCCAGCAGTGATCAGGGGCCGAACACTGAAGCTTTCTTT CASSDQGPNTEAFF
TRBJ1-3 NA TRBV6-5 NA TGTGCCAGCAGTTCGAAGCCCTCTGGAAACACCATATATTTT CASSSKPSGNTIYF
TRBJ1-1 NA TRBV6-5 once TGTGCCAGCAGGAGAGGAAATACTGAAGCTTTCTTT CASRRGNTEAFF
TRBJ2-3 TRBD2 TRBV11-2 once TGTGCCAGCAGCTTAGTTATACTAGCGCTAGGCACAGATACGCAGTATTTT CASSLVILALGTDTQYF
TRBJ1-1 TRBD1 TRBV30 NA TGTGCCTGGAGTGTGGGACAGGCCAACACTGAAGCTTTCTTT CAWSVGQANTEAFF
TRBJ1-1 NA TRBV7-6 NA TGTGCCAGCAGCTTACGCCACGGGGCCGATTCTGAAGCTTTCTTT CASSLRHGADSEAFF
TRBJ2-5 NA TRBV7-9 NA TGTGCCAGCAGCCCAGCGGAGACCCAGTACTTC CASSPAETQYF
TRBJ1-1 NA TRBV7-8 NA TGTGCCAGCAGCTCGAATGTGGCAGCGGGCACTGAAGCTTTCTTT CASSSNVAAGTEAFF
TRBJ2-3 NA TRBV6-5 NA TGTGCCAGCAGTTACTTCAGCACAGATACGCAGTATTTT CASSYFSTDTQYF
TRBJ2-1 TRBD1 TRBV5-1 NA TGCGCCAGCAGCTTCGGGGTTGGACAGGGGAAGAATGAGCAGTTCTTC CASSFGVGQGKNEQFF
TRBJ2-1 TRBD2 TRBV23-1 NA TGCGCCAGCAGTCACCCCGGGGAGGGTTACAATGAGCAGTTCTTC CASSHPGEGYNEQFF
TRBJ1-1 NA TRBV27 NA TGTGCCAGCAGTTATCAGATGAACACTGAAGCTTTCTTT CASSYQMNTEAFF
TRBJ1-1 TRBD1 TRBV28 NA TGTGCCAGCAGTTCCGACAGGGGGCCCTACACTGAAGCTTTCTTT CASSSDRGPYTEAFF